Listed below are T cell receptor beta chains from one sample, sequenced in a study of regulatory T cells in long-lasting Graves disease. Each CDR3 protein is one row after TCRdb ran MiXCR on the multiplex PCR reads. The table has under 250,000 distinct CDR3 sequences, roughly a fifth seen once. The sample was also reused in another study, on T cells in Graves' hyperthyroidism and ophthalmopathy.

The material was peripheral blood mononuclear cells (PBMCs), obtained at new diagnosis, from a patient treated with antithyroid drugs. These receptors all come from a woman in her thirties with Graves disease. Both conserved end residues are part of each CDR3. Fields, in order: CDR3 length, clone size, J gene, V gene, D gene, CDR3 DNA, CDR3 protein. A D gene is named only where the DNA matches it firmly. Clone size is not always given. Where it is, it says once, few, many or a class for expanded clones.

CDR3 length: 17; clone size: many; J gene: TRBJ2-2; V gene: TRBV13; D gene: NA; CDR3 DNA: TGTGCCAGCAGCTTAGAAGCCGGGAGCCGCATGGCCGGGGAGCTGTTTTTT; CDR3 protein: CASSLEAGSRMAGELFF
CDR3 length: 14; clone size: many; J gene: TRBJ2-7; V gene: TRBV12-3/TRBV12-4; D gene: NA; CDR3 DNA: TGTGCCAGCAGTTTTTTATCCGGGACCTACGAGCAGTACTTC; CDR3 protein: CASSFLSGTYEQYF
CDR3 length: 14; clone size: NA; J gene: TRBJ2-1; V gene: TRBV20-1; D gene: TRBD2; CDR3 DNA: TGCAGTGCTAGGGGACTAGCCTGGCCCAGTGAGCAGTTCTTC; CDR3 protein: CSARGLAWPSEQFF
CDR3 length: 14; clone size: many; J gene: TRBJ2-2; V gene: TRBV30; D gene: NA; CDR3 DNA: TGTGCCTGGAGGACTAGGCCGAACACCGGGGAGCTGTTTTTT; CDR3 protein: CAWRTRPNTGELFF
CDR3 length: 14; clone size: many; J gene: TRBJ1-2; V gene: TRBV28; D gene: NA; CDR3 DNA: TGTGCCAGCAAGATGAGTGGGGGTAACTATGGCTACACCTTC; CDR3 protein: CASKMSGGNYGYTF
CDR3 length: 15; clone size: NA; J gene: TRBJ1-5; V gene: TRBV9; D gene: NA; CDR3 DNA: TGTGCCAGCAGCGTAGGCAGGGTGGGCAATCAGCCCCAGCATTTT; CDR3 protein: CASSVGRVGNQPQHF
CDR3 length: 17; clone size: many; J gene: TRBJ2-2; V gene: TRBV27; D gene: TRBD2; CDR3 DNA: TGTGCCAGCTCTAGCTACTTACCTAGCGGGGGGGCCGGGGAGCTGTTTTTT; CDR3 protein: CASSSYLPSGGAGELFF
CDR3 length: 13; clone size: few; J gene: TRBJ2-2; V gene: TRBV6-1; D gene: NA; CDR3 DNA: TGTGCCAGCATGGTCAGGTTCAACGGGGAGCTGTTTTTT; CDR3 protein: CASMVRFNGELFF
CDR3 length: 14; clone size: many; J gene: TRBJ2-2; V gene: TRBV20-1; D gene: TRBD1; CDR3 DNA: TGCAGTGCTAGGAGGGGGCGCAACACCGGGGAGCTGTTTTTT; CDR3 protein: CSARRGRNTGELFF
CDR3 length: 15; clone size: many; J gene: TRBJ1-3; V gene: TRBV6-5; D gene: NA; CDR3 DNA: TGTGCCAGCAGTTACTCGGCGAGCTCTGGAAACACCATATATTTT; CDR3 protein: CASSYSASSGNTIYF
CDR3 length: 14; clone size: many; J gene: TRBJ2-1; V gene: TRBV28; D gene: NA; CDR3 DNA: TGTGCCAGCAGTTTGGGAAGCGTTTACAATGAGCAGTTCTTC; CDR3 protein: CASSLGSVYNEQFF
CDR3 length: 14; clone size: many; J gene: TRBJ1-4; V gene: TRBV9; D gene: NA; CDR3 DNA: TGTGCCAGCAGCGTAGAGGCAGGGAGTGAAAAACTGTTTTTT; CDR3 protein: CASSVEAGSEKLFF
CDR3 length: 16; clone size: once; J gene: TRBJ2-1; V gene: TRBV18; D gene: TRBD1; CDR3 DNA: TGTGCCAGCTCACCGGCCTTTGGACAGGCCGGGAATGAGCAGTTCTTC; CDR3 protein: CASSPAFGQAGNEQFF
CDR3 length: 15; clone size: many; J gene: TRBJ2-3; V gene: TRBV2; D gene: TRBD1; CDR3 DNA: TGTGCCAGCCAGTCCGGGACAGGGGACACAGATACGCAGTATTTT; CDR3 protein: CASQSGTGDTDTQYF
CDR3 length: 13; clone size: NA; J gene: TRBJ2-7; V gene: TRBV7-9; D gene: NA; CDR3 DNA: TGTGCCAGCAGCTTCCCGACGTCCTACGAGCAGTACTTC; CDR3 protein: CASSFPTSYEQYF
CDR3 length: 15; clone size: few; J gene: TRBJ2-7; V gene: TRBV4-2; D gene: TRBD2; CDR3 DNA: TGTGCCAGCAGCCAAGCCGCTAGCGGGAGTTACGAGCAGTACTTC; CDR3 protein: CASSQAASGSYEQYF
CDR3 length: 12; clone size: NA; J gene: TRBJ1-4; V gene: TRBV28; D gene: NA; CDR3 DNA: TGTGCCAGCAGTTGGGGACGAGAAAAACTGTTTTTT; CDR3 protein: CASSWGREKLFF
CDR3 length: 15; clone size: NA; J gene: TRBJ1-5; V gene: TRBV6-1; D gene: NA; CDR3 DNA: TGTGCCAGCAGTGAAGCTGGGGGGCAGAACCAGCCCCAGCATTTT; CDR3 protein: CASSEAGGQNQPQHF
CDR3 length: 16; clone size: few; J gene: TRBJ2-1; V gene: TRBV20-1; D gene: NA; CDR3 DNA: TGCAGTGCCAGGGGGGGCTTCCTGAGCTCCTACAATGAGCAGTTCTTC; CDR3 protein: CSARGGFLSSYNEQFF
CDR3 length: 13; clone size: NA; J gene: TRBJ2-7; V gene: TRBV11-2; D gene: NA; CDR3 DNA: TGTGCCAGCAGCTTAGATCTAGAGAACGAGCAGTACTTC; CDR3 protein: CASSLDLENEQYF
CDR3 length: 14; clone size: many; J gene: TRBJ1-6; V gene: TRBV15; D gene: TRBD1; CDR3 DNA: TGTGCCACCAGCAGAGATCGGGACAGGCGCTCCCTCCACTTT; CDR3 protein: CATSRDRDRRSLHF
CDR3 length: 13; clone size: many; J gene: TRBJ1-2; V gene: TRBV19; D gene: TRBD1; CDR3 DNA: TGTGCCAGTAGTCGAGACAGGGAGAATGGCTACACCTTC; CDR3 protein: CASSRDRENGYTF
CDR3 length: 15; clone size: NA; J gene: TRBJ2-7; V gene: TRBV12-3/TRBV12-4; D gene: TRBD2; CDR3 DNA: TGTGCCAGCGCCGAACATAGCGGGAGAAGCCACGAGCAGTACTTC; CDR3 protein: CASAEHSGRSHEQYF
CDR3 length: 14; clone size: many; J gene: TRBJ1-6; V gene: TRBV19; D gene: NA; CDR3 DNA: TGTGCCAGTAGTTCACAGGGTGTCAATTCACCCCTCCACTTT; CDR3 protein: CASSSQGVNSPLHF
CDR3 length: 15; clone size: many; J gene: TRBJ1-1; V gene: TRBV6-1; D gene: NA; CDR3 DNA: TGTGCCAGCAGTGAGAACAGGGTTCTGAACACTGAAGCTTTCTTT; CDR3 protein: CASSENRVLNTEAFF
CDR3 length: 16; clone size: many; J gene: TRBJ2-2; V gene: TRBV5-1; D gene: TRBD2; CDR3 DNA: TGCGCCAGCAGCTTCCTAGCGGGGACGAACACCGGGGAGCTGTTTTTT; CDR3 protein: CASSFLAGTNTGELFF
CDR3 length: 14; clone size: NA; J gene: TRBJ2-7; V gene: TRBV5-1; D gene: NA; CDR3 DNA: TGCGCCAGCAGCTTTTACGGAAATCCGGCCGAGCAGTACTTC; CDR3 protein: CASSFYGNPAEQYF
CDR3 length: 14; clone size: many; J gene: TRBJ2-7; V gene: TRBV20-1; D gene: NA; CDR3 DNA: TGCAGTGCTGATACGACAGGTTATACCTACGAGCAGTACTTC; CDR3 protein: CSADTTGYTYEQYF
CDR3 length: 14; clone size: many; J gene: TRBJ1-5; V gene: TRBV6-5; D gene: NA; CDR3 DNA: TGTGCCAGCAGTTATGACAGGCAGAATCAGCCCCAGCATTTT; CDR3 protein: CASSYDRQNQPQHF
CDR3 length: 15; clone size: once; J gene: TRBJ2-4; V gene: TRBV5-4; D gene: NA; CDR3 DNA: TGTGCCAGCAGCACCGGGGCTAAAGCCAAAAACATTCAGTACTTC; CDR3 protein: CASSTGAKAKNIQYF
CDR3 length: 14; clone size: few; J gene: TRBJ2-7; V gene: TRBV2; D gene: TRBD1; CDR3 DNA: TGTGCCAGCAAGGGACAGGGAACGACCCACGAGCAGTACTTC; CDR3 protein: CASKGQGTTHEQYF
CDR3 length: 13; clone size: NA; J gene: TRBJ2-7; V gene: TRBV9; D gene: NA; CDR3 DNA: TGTGCCAGCAGCGTAGTACCAGGGGACGAGCAGTACTTC; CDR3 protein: CASSVVPGDEQYF
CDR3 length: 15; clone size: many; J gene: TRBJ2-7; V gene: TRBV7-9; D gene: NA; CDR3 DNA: TGTGCCAGCAGCCGCGGAGGGCAGGGATCCTACGAGCAGTACTTC; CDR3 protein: CASSRGGQGSYEQYF